The 2 T cell receptor beta chains listed next were all sequenced from one sample in a study of beta chain features in type 1 diabetes. Study-wide results and limits: Among all four CD4+ subsets, Type 1 diabetes patients had TCRB CDR3s that were moderately but significantly shorter.

Expressed TCRB transcripts were sequenced because the isolated RNA had all been reverse transcribed beforehand. TCRdb's copy holds only in-frame clones and misses some; the assay was immunoSEQ multiplex PCR. The sample lists about 340,000 clones, 13% occurring once. What these receptors recognize is not known. Sequencing was performed on naive CD4+ T cells from blood. Receptor source: a woman aged 18-29 years with type 1 diabetes.

The chain links TRBV11-2 to TRBJ2-5; 9 nucleotides agree with TRBD1. Germline V gene data show CDR1 as SGHAT and CDR2 as FQNNGV. V shed 4 bases, J shed 2 bases, and the junction held 5 bases outside the gene matches. The CDR3 consists of 15 residues. This chain's CDR3 is CASSWGQGLQETQYF. The CDR3 coding sequence is TGTGCCAGCAGCTGGGGACAGGGACTACAAGAGACCCAGTACTTC.

This clone was seen only a few times. The chain couples TRBV30 to TRBJ2-2, with 8 bases lining up with TRBD1. The germline CDR1 and CDR2 sequences are GTSNPN and SVGIG (reference sequence). J was trimmed by 2 bases and V by 0 bases; bases with no gene match: 2. This CDR3 has 15 amino acids. The CDR3 DNA reads TGTGCCTGGAGTGTCCCAGGGGGCAACACCGGGGAGCTGTTTTTT. Translation: CAWSVPGGNTGELFF.